The present TCR beta chain was sequenced within a study of cytomegalovirus exposure and HLA in healthy donors (dated by TCRdb to 2016 to 2017). At the level of the whole study: In an earlier analysis of around 540 of the donors, roughly 300 Gb of sequence data and 90 million to 120 million unique TCR beta sequences from 150 million to 200 million T cells were reported. A later analysis re-examined previously published TCR beta repertoires from about 670 donors and added high-resolution HLA genotyping to investigate patterns of TCR occurrence. Every discovery cohort repertoire had been produced on one sequencing platform. Roughly 5 DR-DQ haplotypes were handled as single units for association and clustering because linkage in the cohort was strong. To decide whether each TCR beta V gene segment behaved as functional or pseudogenic, an earlier analysis of fewer than 750 of the donors relied on high-throughput TCR beta sequencing. The number of donors typed differed by locus, with roughly 629-640 for A, B, C, DRB1 and DQB1, roughly 520 for DQA1, 600 to 610 for DPA1, and about 450 for DPB1. Besides the first cohort of around 700 subjects, a separate validation cohort made up of over 100 different subjects was used. Both class I and class II loci were covered by HLA typing, at four-digit resolution. Across some 400 genotyped donors of the cohort, an average of about 240,000 unique TCR beta nucleotide sequences per donor were sequenced, and 15% to 20% of those sequences were non-productive. Rather than drawing on any new phenotypic data, the later analysis identified candidate immune exposures from TCR beta sequences and the way those sequences occurred across donors. Genome-wide SNP genotypes for about 55% of the roughly 670 donors were used in a later genetic analysis, which treated that subset as a discovery cohort. To predict cytomegalovirus infection status, the study brought together high-throughput TCR immunosequencing, statistical association of individual TCRs with disease status, and machine learning. The genetic ancestry cluster associated with self-reported Caucasian donors included 81% of the roughly 410 genotyped donors. Using immunosequencing, the study profiled T cell repertoires from 500 to 800 subjects and related those repertoires to cytomegalovirus serostatus. The aim of the study was to test whether cataloging public T cell receptors could identify signatures of past pathogen exposure. An early release covering around 630 HLA-typed donors comprised approximately 300 gigabases of sequencing data and approximately 85 million unique TCR sequences. Donor age, sex, ethnicity and CMV serostatus were compiled together with the repertoire data. General conclusions and limits of the study: The classifier was reported to diagnose cytomegalovirus status with high specificity and sensitivity in both the original and validation cohorts. The authors suggested that the approach could potentially be generalized to other disease states and immunological phenotypes. Because the 87-base-pair reads could not distinguish some IMGT-functional V segments, including TRBV6-2 and TRBV6-3, those segments were excluded. The only immune exposure information available for the cohort was CMV serostatus. The sequencing pipeline was judged likely to have produced a cluster of highly shared sequence variants as a technical artifact. Compared with equally common non-associated chains, HLA-associated TCR beta chains in a later analysis were more clonally expanded and had lower generation probabilities. Most TCR sequences were observed very rarely across donors, whereas some public TCRs were present in many individuals. An earlier analysis of some 560 of the donors showed that most TCR beta V segments appeared in productive rearrangements either about 87% or about 30% of the time, which broadly matched IMGT annotations. In a later analysis, TCR association rates were found to vary across HLA loci, with the most associated TCRs seen for DRB1 alleles and the fewest for HLA-C alleles. A further reported finding was that TCR beta sequences accurately predicted the HLA-A and HLA-B alleles for most subjects in the first cohort. Only TCR beta chains were sequenced in this cohort, and the absence of alpha or paired-chain data limited detectable features. Strong co-occurrence of HLA alleles, especially DR and DQ, made assigning TCR associations to individual alleles difficult. Specific HLA alleles were associated with some 15,000 TCR beta sequences at a false discovery rate of 0.05 in a later analysis. The study gave a list of more than 150 TCR beta chains associated with cytomegalovirus. Several of the top co-occurrence clusters appeared to be linked to parvovirus B19, influenza, CMV and Epstein-Barr virus, according to a later analysis. In a later genetic analysis, a missense DCLRE1C variant was associated with V-gene and J-gene trimming of TCR beta chains, and the association was replicated in an independent cohort. Roughly uniform sequencing depth across donors was assumed in presence/absence analyses, although this assumption may not hold. A later analysis found that most CMV-associated TCR beta chains appeared HLA-restricted, with HLA associations seemingly driven largely by CMV exposure. In a later genetic analysis, fewer N-insertions in productive TCRs were reported among donors in an Asian-associated ancestry cluster than the roughly 700-donor mean. About 17 rarely observed V segments, including chromosome 9 orphons, were excluded from the earlier analysis of several hundred of the donors because counts were too low. Linkage disequilibrium might explain the correlated functional status among segregating V segments, but an unknown experimental factor could not be ruled out. In vitro tests confirmed that a few of the cytomegalovirus-associated TCR beta chains recognize cytomegalovirus antigens. Because some donors lacked HLA typing at each locus, the association tests relied only on the typed subset.

The CDR3 spans 9 residues, from the cysteine through the phenylalanine. Only the CDR3 part of the read is kept: 27 bases, read in frame from the first base. CDR1 and CDR2 are drawn from the germline V gene (reference sequence): MNHEY, SMNVEV. V sheds 6 bases and J sheds 7 bases, leaving 3 bases between their ends. The cohort was made up of 666 healthy bone marrow donors. At the time of sampling, every cohort member was nominally healthy, though immune exposures that went unrecorded were likely present. The donor tested CMV seronegative and was one of the 352 seronegative cohort members. A peripheral blood sample was collected from each donor, and TCR beta sequencing was performed on peripheral blood mononuclear cells. Genomic DNA extraction from the blood cell samples was performed with the Qiagen DNeasy Blood Extraction Kit. In the case of this clone: What this receptor recognizes is not known. No base quality values were provided; no much bigger clone lies one nucleotide off.

Libraries were built with the immunoSEQ multiplex PCR assay. For the multiplex PCR, a mixture combining 60 forward primers for TCR Vbeta segments and 13 reverse primers for TCR Jbeta segments was used. The CDR3 region of rearranged TCR beta genes was amplified from genomic DNA with a multiplex PCR assay. The Illumina HiSeq System was used to sequence the amplified TCR beta libraries as 87-base-pair reads. The source study handled its data this way. A later analysis tallied roughly 80 million unique TCR beta chains across the roughly 610 repertoires, and about 10 million of those chains were shared by two or more donors. Raw reads were error-corrected and collapsed into unique sequences by a nearest-neighbor algorithm in which closely related sequences were merged to remove PCR and sequencing errors. To assign V, D and J gene segments, CDR3 sequences were aligned to IMGT reference sequences. Each retained sequence needed at least a six-nucleotide match to both a V gene segment and a J gene segment. Rearrangements were called productive when the CDR3 lacked stop codons and stayed in frame with V and J; all others were non-productive. CDR3 was defined according to IMGT convention as the region running from the second conserved V-encoded cysteine to the conserved J-encoded phenylalanine. The earlier analysis of about 590 of the donors excluded sequences that lacked an unambiguous match to a single V gene segment. An earlier analysis of under 750 of the donors called V segments functional above 56.7% productive rearrangements and segregating when the between-donor standard deviation exceeded 5%. To diagnose cytomegalovirus status from the catalog of TCR beta chain sequences, a statistical classification framework was built. In a later analysis, V and J genes were assigned by comparing TCR nucleotide sequences against IMGT/GENE-DB human TR gene sequences. In a later analysis, CDR3 sequences and most-parsimonious VDJ recombination scenarios were assigned using the TCRdist pipeline. In a later analysis, every TCR beta chain was defined by the combination of its CDR3 amino acid sequence and its V-gene family, and reads without a unique V-gene family were dropped. As a way to deal with suspected cross-contamination and a sequencing artifact, a later analysis dropped 640 or so nucleotide sequences that were highly shared and had low generation probability. For each public chain, a later analysis derived a clonal expansion index from normalized ranks of inferred template counts within each repertoire. In a later analysis, generation probabilities were computed using a VDJ recombination model fitted to out-of-frame rearrangements, and the results were checked against IGoR. In a later analysis, hypergeometric tests were used to score TCR-TCR, TCR-HLA and TCR-CMV co-occurrence, with a repertoire-size bias correction applied to TCR pairs. A later analysis estimated false discovery rates by permuting HLA or CMV assignments 20 times. In a later analysis, co-occurring TCRs were grouped using DBSCAN, with TCRdist sequence similarity added in when clustering inside HLA-allele-positive subsets. Repertoires with fewer than 30,000 or more than 120,000 public chains were left out of co-occurrence clustering, as were a handful of repertoires with anomalous nucleotide sharing. TCRdb provides this immuneACCESS table in a form limited to in-frame rearrangements. Some clones are lacking; in checked studies, under half of them reflect an unresolved V gene, and why the rest are absent is not known. V, J and clone size reflect that table, while D and trimming were determined from the DNA. The sample table shows more than 95,000 clones, and approximately 80% are seen once. The ten top clones hold about 5% of the sample.

The chain employs TRBV27 and TRBJ1-1; no D gene call is confident. This clonotype was sampled from a male donor in good health and CMV-seronegative. The specimen sequenced was PBMCs. This receptor has the CDR3 CASSFEAFF. The sequenced DNA: TGTGCCAGCAGCTTTGAAGCTTTCTTT.